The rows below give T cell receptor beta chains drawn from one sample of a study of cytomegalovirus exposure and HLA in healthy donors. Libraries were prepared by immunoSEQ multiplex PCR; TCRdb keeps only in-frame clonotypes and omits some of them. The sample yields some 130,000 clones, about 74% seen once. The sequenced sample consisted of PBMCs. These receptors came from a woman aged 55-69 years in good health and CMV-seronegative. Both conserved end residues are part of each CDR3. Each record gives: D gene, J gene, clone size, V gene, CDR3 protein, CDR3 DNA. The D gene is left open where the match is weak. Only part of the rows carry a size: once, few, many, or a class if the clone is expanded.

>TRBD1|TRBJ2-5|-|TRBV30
CAQVGQGEETQYF
TGTGCCCAAGTCGGACAGGGGGAAGAGACCCAGTACTTC
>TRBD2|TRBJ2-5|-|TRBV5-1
CASGTGGETQYF
TGCGCCAGTGGGACGGGAGGGGAGACCCAGTACTTC
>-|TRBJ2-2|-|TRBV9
CASSVAVNTGELFF
TGTGCCAGCAGCGTAGCTGTAAACACCGGGGAGCTGTTTTTT
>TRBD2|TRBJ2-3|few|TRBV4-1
CASSLRLAGTDTQYF
TGCGCCAGCAGCCTTAGACTAGCGGGTACCGATACGCAGTATTTT
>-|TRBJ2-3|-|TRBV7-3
CASSLTSGEDTQYF
TGTGCCAGCAGCTTAACTTCTGGGGAGGATACGCAGTATTTT
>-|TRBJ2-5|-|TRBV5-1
CASSLGGSQETQYF
TGCGCCAGCAGCTTGGGAGGGTCCCAAGAGACCCAGTACTTC
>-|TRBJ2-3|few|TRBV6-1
CACPRGSTDTQYF
TGTGCCTGTCCCCGGGGTAGCACAGATACGCAGTATTTT
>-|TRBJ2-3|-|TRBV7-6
CASSLGANTDTQYF
TGTGCCAGCAGCTTAGGGGCGAACACAGATACGCAGTATTTT
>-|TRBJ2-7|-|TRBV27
CASSYRGQSSYEQYF
TGTGCCAGCAGTTACCGGGGTCAGAGCTCCTACGAGCAGTACTTC
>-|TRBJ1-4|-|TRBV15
CATSRVRFGNEKLFF
TGTGCCACCAGCAGAGTTCGATTCGGTAATGAAAAACTGTTTTTT
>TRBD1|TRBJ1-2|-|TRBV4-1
CASSRFNRDSGQRGYTF
TGCGCCAGCAGCCGTTTTAACCGGGACAGCGGCCAGAGGGGCTACACCTTC
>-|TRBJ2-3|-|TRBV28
CASIYLGADSSTDTQYF
TGTGCCAGCATCTACCTTGGGGCCGATTCTAGCACAGATACGCAGTATTTT
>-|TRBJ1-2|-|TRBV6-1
CASSAGHTSNYGYTF
TGTGCCAGCAGTGCGGGACATACATCTAACTATGGCTACACCTTC
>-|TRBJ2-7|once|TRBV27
CASSFRGPAYEQYF
TGTGCCAGCAGTTTCCGGGGTCCAGCCTACGAGCAGTACTTC
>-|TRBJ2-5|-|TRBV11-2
CASSYARETQYF
TGTGCCAGCAGCTACGCTCGGGAGACCCAGTACTTC
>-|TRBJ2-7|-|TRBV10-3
CAITRPEEQYF
TGTGCCATCACCCGCCCTGAGGAGCAGTACTTC
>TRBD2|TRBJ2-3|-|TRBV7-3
CASSSSGEDTFTDTQYF
TGTGCCAGCAGCAGCAGCGGGGAGGACACCTTCACAGATACGCAGTATTTT
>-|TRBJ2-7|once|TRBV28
CASSLGRLYEQYF
TGTGCCAGCAGTTTAGGGAGGCTCTACGAGCAGTACTTC
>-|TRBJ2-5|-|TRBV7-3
CASSRYGGRETQYF
TGTGCCAGCAGCCGATACGGGGGGCGAGAGACCCAGTACTTC
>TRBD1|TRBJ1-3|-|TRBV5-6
CASSSGQANTIYF
TGTGCCAGCAGCTCGGGACAGGCAAACACCATATATTTT
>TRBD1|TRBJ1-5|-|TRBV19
CASSPTGDSNQPQHF
TGTGCCAGTAGCCCTACAGGGGATAGCAATCAGCCCCAGCATTTT
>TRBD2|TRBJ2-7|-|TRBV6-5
CASTKRENSYEQYF
TGTGCCAGCACTAAGCGGGAGAACTCCTACGAGCAGTACTTC
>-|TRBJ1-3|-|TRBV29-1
CSAGHSSGNTIYF
TGCAGCGCCGGACACAGCTCTGGAAACACCATATATTTT
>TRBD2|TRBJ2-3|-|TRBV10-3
CAISGGTSDLADTQYF
TGTGCCATCAGCGGGGGGACTAGCGACCTGGCAGATACGCAGTATTTT
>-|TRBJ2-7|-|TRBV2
CASSGALRSYEQYF
TGTGCCAGCAGTGGGGCCCTTAGGTCCTACGAGCAGTACTTC
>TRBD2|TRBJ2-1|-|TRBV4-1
CASSRGLAGPSSYNEQFF
TGCGCCAGCAGCCGGGGACTAGCGGGCCCGAGCTCCTACAATGAGCAGTTCTTC
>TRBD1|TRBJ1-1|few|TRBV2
CASRDTLRTGRTEAFF
TGTGCCAGCAGGGATACCCTTCGGACAGGGAGAACTGAAGCTTTCTTT
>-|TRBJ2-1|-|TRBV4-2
CASSHRLNEQFF
TGTGCCAGCAGCCATCGTCTTAATGAGCAGTTCTTC
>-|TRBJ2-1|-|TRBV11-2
CASRSQTYNEQFF
TGTGCCAGCAGATCACAGACATACAATGAGCAGTTCTTC
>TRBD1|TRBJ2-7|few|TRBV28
CASSPGGQGDREQYF
TGTGCCAGCAGCCCAGGGGGACAGGGTGACCGCGAGCAGTACTTC
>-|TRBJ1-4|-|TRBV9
CASSVGRGAGGEKLFF
TGTGCCAGCAGCGTAGGTCGGGGCGCGGGGGGTGAAAAACTGTTTTTT
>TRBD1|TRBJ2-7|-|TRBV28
CASSPPTGGYEQYF
TGTGCCAGCAGTCCCCCCACAGGGGGATACGAGCAGTACTTC
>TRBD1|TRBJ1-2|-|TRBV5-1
CASTRDGQAEGGYTF
TGCGCCAGCACCCGGGACGGACAGGCTGAGGGTGGCTACACCTTC
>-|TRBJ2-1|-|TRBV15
CATSRVGGSYNEQFF
TGTGCCACCAGCAGAGTGGGGGGCTCCTACAATGAGCAGTTCTTC
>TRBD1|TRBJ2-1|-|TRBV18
CASSPGTGSYNEQFF
TGTGCCAGCTCACCGGGGACAGGCTCCTACAATGAGCAGTTCTTC
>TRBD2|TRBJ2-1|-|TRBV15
CATSSGLAGGLRQFF
TGTGCCACCAGTTCCGGACTAGCGGGAGGGCTTCGGCAGTTCTTC
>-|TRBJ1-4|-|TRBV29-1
CSAKWAATNEKLFF
TGCAGCGCAAAATGGGCCGCAACTAATGAAAAACTGTTTTTT
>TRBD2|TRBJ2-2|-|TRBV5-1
CASSSPTSVFTGELFF
TGCGCCAGCAGCTCCCCAACTAGCGTATTTACCGGGGAGCTGTTTTTT
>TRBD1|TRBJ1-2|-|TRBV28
CASSPPTGNGYTF
TGTGCCAGCAGCCCACCGACAGGGAATGGCTACACCTTC
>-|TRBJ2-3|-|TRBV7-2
CASSLRPRTSTDTQYF
TGTGCCAGCAGCTTAAGGCCCCGGACTAGCACAGATACGCAGTATTTT
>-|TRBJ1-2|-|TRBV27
CASSWEGGYGYTF
TGTGCCAGCAGTTGGGAGGGGGGGTATGGCTACACCTTC
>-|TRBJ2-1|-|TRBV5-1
CASSSNNEQFF
TGCGCCAGCAGCTCTAACAATGAGCAGTTCTTC
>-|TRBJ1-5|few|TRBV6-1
CASSEPLAVHGQPQHF
TGTGCCAGCAGTGAGCCGCTCGCGGTCCACGGCCAGCCCCAGCATTTT
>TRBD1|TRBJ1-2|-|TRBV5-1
CASSPDPGTGPYRYGYTF
TGCGCCAGCAGCCCTGACCCTGGGACAGGGCCTTACCGGTATGGCTACACCTTC
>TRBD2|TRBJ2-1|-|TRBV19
CASMNGGAGSNEQFF
TGTGCCAGTATGAACGGGGGGGCAGGTAGCAATGAGCAGTTCTTC
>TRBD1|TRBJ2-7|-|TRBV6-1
CASSEWGQGTYEQYF
TGTGCCAGCAGTGAATGGGGACAGGGTACCTACGAGCAGTACTTC
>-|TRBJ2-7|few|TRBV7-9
CASSFRGPEQYF
TGTGCCAGCAGCTTTCGAGGGCCCGAGCAGTACTTC
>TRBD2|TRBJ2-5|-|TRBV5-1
CASSLVHQGLEKTQYF
TGCGCCAGCAGCTTGGTTCATCAGGGACTAGAGAAGACCCAGTACTTC
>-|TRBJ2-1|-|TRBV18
CASSPENEQFF
TGTGCCAGCTCACCAGAGAATGAGCAGTTCTTC
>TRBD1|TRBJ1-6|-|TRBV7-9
CSSSLAGTGESPLHF
TGTTCCAGCAGCTTAGCCGGGACAGGGGAATCACCCCTCCACTTT
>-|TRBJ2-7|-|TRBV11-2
CASSFGFSGTYEQYF
TGTGCCAGCAGCTTCGGTTTTAGCGGTACCTACGAGCAGTACTTC
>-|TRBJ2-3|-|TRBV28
CASSLSQQGRDTQYF
TGTGCCAGCAGTTTATCCCAGCAGGGCAGGGATACGCAGTATTTT
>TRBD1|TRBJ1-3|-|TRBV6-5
CASRRDSSGNTIYF
TGTGCCAGCAGGAGGGACAGCTCTGGAAACACCATATATTTT
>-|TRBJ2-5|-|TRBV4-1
CASSQGTRTSVGETQYF
TGCGCCAGCAGCCAGGGGACAAGGACGTCGGTGGGGGAGACCCAGTACTTC
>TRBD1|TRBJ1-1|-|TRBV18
CASSPPRFQGQGLNTEAFF
TGTGCCAGCTCACCACCCAGGTTCCAGGGACAGGGATTGAACACTGAAGCTTTCTTT
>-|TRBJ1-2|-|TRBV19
CASSGVAAGEYYGYTF
TGTGCCAGTAGTGGGGTGGCGGCAGGGGAGTACTATGGCTACACCTTC
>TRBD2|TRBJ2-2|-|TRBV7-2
CASSFPGTSGGPEGELFF
TGTGCCAGCAGCTTCCCCGGGACTAGCGGGGGCCCCGAGGGGGAGCTGTTTTTT
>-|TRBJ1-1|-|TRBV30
CAWGIAGIPNTEAFF
TGTGCCTGGGGGATTGCCGGGATTCCGAACACTGAAGCTTTCTTT
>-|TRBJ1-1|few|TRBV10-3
CAISPVNTEAFF
TGTGCCATCAGCCCAGTGAACACTGAAGCTTTCTTT